This is a list of T cell receptor beta chains from one sample in a study of human T cells and chemical hapten exposure. TCRdb reprocessed the RACE reads with MiXCR, giving one entry per CDR3 protein. Of 80,000 to 100,000 distinct CDR3 sequences listed, approximately 10% were seen once; the top ten hold roughly 3.1%. Sample: whole blood. These receptors were taken from a female donor in good health. Some clones in this sample may be carry-over from other donors' samples. The CDR3 runs from the conserved cysteine through the conserved F or W. D genes are given only for firm matches. Expanded clones are given a class, and other clones once, few, many or no size at all.

D gene: TRBD1; V gene: TRBV29-1; J gene: TRBJ2-5; clone size: few; CDR3 length: 14; CDR3 DNA: TGCAGCGTGAGGGACAGGGGTTTGCAAGAGACCCAGTACTTC; CDR3 protein: CSVRDRGLQETQYF
D gene: -; V gene: TRBV3-1; J gene: TRBJ2-1; clone size: few; CDR3 length: 14; CDR3 DNA: TGTGCCAGCAGCCCCTGGACAGATTACAATGAGCAGTTCTTC; CDR3 protein: CASSPWTDYNEQFF
D gene: -; V gene: TRBV12-3/TRBV12-4; J gene: TRBJ2-6; clone size: -; CDR3 length: 17; CDR3 DNA: TGTGCCAGCAGTTTCGGTGCGGCGTTACCTGGGGCCAACGTCCTGACTTTC; CDR3 protein: CASSFGAALPGANVLTF
D gene: TRBD2; V gene: TRBV6-6; J gene: TRBJ2-4; clone size: -; CDR3 length: 17; CDR3 DNA: TGTGCCAGCAGCCACGGACTAGCGGGAAGGGGAAAAAACATTCAGTACTTC; CDR3 protein: CASSHGLAGRGKNIQYF
D gene: -; V gene: TRBV24-1; J gene: TRBJ1-5; clone size: few; CDR3 length: 13; CDR3 DNA: TGTGCCACCAGTGAGATGGGGGAACAGCCCCAGCATTTT; CDR3 protein: CATSEMGEQPQHF
D gene: TRBD2; V gene: TRBV24-1; J gene: TRBJ2-1; clone size: many; CDR3 length: 20; CDR3 DNA: TGTGCCACCAGTGATACACGGACTAGCGGGAGGGTACTTGTCAGGGGTGAGCAGTTCTTC; CDR3 protein: CATSDTRTSGRVLVRGEQFF
D gene: -; V gene: TRBV10-3; J gene: TRBJ2-7; clone size: few; CDR3 length: 15; CDR3 DNA: TGTGCCATCAGTGAGGACCCCGCTAGCTCCTACGAGCAGTACTTC; CDR3 protein: CAISEDPASSYEQYF
D gene: TRBD1; V gene: TRBV6-1; J gene: TRBJ2-3; clone size: -; CDR3 length: 15; CDR3 DNA: TGTGCCAGCAGCTTGGACAGGGGAGCGACAGATACGCAGTATTTT; CDR3 protein: CASSLDRGATDTQYF
D gene: -; V gene: TRBV15; J gene: TRBJ2-2; clone size: few; CDR3 length: 18; CDR3 DNA: TGTGCCACCAGCAGTCAGACAGGAAAAACCTCGAACACCGGGGAGCTGTTTTTT; CDR3 protein: CATSSQTGKTSNTGELFF
D gene: -; V gene: TRBV2; J gene: TRBJ2-5; clone size: few; CDR3 length: 14; CDR3 DNA: TGTGCCAGCAGCCCGGGGAGCCTCCAAGAGACCCAGTACTTC; CDR3 protein: CASSPGSLQETQYF
D gene: -; V gene: TRBV4-1; J gene: TRBJ1-4; clone size: many; CDR3 length: 16; CDR3 DNA: TGCGCCAGCAGCCAACGCGAAAGGTCAACTAATGAAAAACTGTTTTTT; CDR3 protein: CASSQRERSTNEKLFF
D gene: -; V gene: TRBV7-3; J gene: TRBJ2-3; clone size: many; CDR3 length: 13; CDR3 DNA: TGTGCCAGCAGCTTAAGAGTCTCAGATACGCAGTATTTT; CDR3 protein: CASSLRVSDTQYF
D gene: TRBD2; V gene: TRBV2; J gene: TRBJ2-3; clone size: -; CDR3 length: 17; CDR3 DNA: TGTGCCAGCAGTGAAGCGCTTGACAGCGGGAGTCCAGATACGCAGTATTTT; CDR3 protein: CASSEALDSGSPDTQYF
D gene: -; V gene: TRBV7-3; J gene: TRBJ2-7; clone size: few; CDR3 length: 15; CDR3 DNA: TGTGCCAGCAGCCCCGGGGCTAGCCAGGCGGACGAGCAGTACTTC; CDR3 protein: CASSPGASQADEQYF
D gene: -; V gene: TRBV15; J gene: TRBJ2-7; clone size: few; CDR3 length: 15; CDR3 DNA: TGTGCCACCAGCAGAGACCGGGTCAGCTCCTACGAGCAGTACTTC; CDR3 protein: CATSRDRVSSYEQYF
D gene: -; V gene: TRBV28; J gene: TRBJ2-5; clone size: -; CDR3 length: 15; CDR3 DNA: TGTGCCAGCAGTTTATCTGGGGGGCGGCGAGAGACCCAGTACTTC; CDR3 protein: CASSLSGGRRETQYF
D gene: -; V gene: TRBV28; J gene: TRBJ1-2; clone size: few; CDR3 length: 13; CDR3 DNA: TGTGCCAGCAGTCCTTTCACAGTCTATGGCTACACCTTC; CDR3 protein: CASSPFTVYGYTF
D gene: -; V gene: TRBV27; J gene: TRBJ2-1; clone size: few; CDR3 length: 16; CDR3 DNA: TGTGCCAGCAGTTTGCCGGGGCAATACTCCTACAATGAGCAGTTCTTC; CDR3 protein: CASSLPGQYSYNEQFF
D gene: -; V gene: TRBV6-4; J gene: TRBJ2-2; clone size: -; CDR3 length: 14; CDR3 DNA: TGTGCCAGCAGGCCTGAGGGCCATACCGGGGAGCTGTTTTTT; CDR3 protein: CASRPEGHTGELFF
D gene: -; V gene: TRBV20-1; J gene: TRBJ2-3; clone size: few; CDR3 length: 12; CDR3 DNA: TGCAGTGCTAGAGGGAACACAGATACGCAGTATTTT; CDR3 protein: CSARGNTDTQYF
D gene: TRBD2; V gene: TRBV30; J gene: TRBJ2-2; clone size: -; CDR3 length: 13; CDR3 DNA: TGTGCCTGGAGGGGACTAGCGGCCGGGGAGCTGTTTTTT; CDR3 protein: CAWRGLAAGELFF
D gene: -; V gene: TRBV28; J gene: TRBJ2-7; clone size: -; CDR3 length: 14; CDR3 DNA: TGTGCCAGCAGTCCCCGTGGAGCCACCTACGAGCAGTACTTC; CDR3 protein: CASSPRGATYEQYF
D gene: -; V gene: TRBV28; J gene: TRBJ2-1; clone size: many; CDR3 length: 11; CDR3 DNA: TGTGCCAGCAGCAAGAACAATGAGCAGTTCTTC; CDR3 protein: CASSKNNEQFF
D gene: -; V gene: TRBV9; J gene: TRBJ1-1; clone size: -; CDR3 length: 13; CDR3 DNA: TGTGCCAGCACAGGACAGTTGAACACTGAAGCTTTCTTT; CDR3 protein: CASTGQLNTEAFF
D gene: TRBD1; V gene: TRBV5-6; J gene: TRBJ2-7; clone size: few; CDR3 length: 16; CDR3 DNA: TGTGCCAGCAGCCTATCCGGGACAGGGGGACCTTACGAGCAGTACTTC; CDR3 protein: CASSLSGTGGPYEQYF
D gene: -; V gene: TRBV4-1; J gene: TRBJ1-3; clone size: few; CDR3 length: 14; CDR3 DNA: TGCGCCAGCAGCCAAGGATGGACCTTAGGGACCATATATTTT; CDR3 protein: CASSQGWTLGTIYF
D gene: TRBD1; V gene: TRBV20-1; J gene: TRBJ2-5; clone size: -; CDR3 length: 14; CDR3 DNA: TGCAGTGCTAGAGATCAAAGACAGGGAGAGACCCAGTACTTC; CDR3 protein: CSARDQRQGETQYF
D gene: -; V gene: TRBV11-2; J gene: TRBJ1-1; clone size: few; CDR3 length: 14; CDR3 DNA: TGTGCCAGCAGCTCGAGGACAATGAACACTGAAGCTTTCTTT; CDR3 protein: CASSSRTMNTEAFF
D gene: TRBD1; V gene: TRBV28; J gene: TRBJ2-1; clone size: many; CDR3 length: 14; CDR3 DNA: TGTGCCAGCAGTATACGGACAGGGGCAAATGAGCAGTTCTTC; CDR3 protein: CASSIRTGANEQFF
D gene: -; V gene: TRBV7-6; J gene: TRBJ2-2; clone size: many; CDR3 length: 14; CDR3 DNA: TGTGCCAGCAGCGCGGACCACGCCACCGGGGAGCTGTTTTTT; CDR3 protein: CASSADHATGELFF
D gene: -; V gene: TRBV20-1; J gene: TRBJ2-7; clone size: -; CDR3 length: 13; CDR3 DNA: TGCAGTGCTAGCCCAGTCTGTTCGTACGAGCAGTACTTC; CDR3 protein: CSASPVCSYEQYF
D gene: -; V gene: TRBV19; J gene: TRBJ1-3; clone size: few; CDR3 length: 14; CDR3 DNA: TGTGCCAGTAAGAGCAGGCGCTCTGGAAACACCATATATTTT; CDR3 protein: CASKSRRSGNTIYF
D gene: -; V gene: TRBV2; J gene: TRBJ2-3; clone size: -; CDR3 length: 14; CDR3 DNA: TGTGCCAGCCGGACAAGATGGAGCACAGATACGCAGTATTTT; CDR3 protein: CASRTRWSTDTQYF
D gene: -; V gene: TRBV7-9; J gene: TRBJ2-3; clone size: many; CDR3 length: 16; CDR3 DNA: TGTGCCAGCAGCTCCGGCGGGGCAGGGGGGTCCGATACGCAGTATTTT; CDR3 protein: CASSSGGAGGSDTQYF
D gene: -; V gene: TRBV7-2; J gene: TRBJ2-7; clone size: many; CDR3 length: 14; CDR3 DNA: TGTGCCAGCAGCCCCCGTCGGGGGGCGTACGAGCAGTACTTC; CDR3 protein: CASSPRRGAYEQYF
D gene: TRBD1; V gene: TRBV11-2; J gene: TRBJ1-5; clone size: -; CDR3 length: 15; CDR3 DNA: TGTGCCAACAGCTCCCACCAGGGGGCCGGTCAGCCCCAGCATTTT; CDR3 protein: CANSSHQGAGQPQHF
D gene: TRBD1; V gene: TRBV27; J gene: TRBJ1-4; clone size: few; CDR3 length: 18; CDR3 DNA: TGTGCCAGCAGTCCGGGACAGGGGAAAGGTCTGTCGGATGAAAAACTGTTTTTT; CDR3 protein: CASSPGQGKGLSDEKLFF
D gene: TRBD2; V gene: TRBV10-3; J gene: TRBJ2-1; clone size: -; CDR3 length: 13; CDR3 DNA: TGTGCCATTGGGACTAGCGGGAGTAGTGAGCAGTTCTTC; CDR3 protein: CAIGTSGSSEQFF
D gene: -; V gene: TRBV4-3; J gene: TRBJ1-4; clone size: many; CDR3 length: 15; CDR3 DNA: TGCGCCAGCAGCCTTACAGCAGCAACTAATGAAAAACTGTTTTTT; CDR3 protein: CASSLTAATNEKLFF
D gene: -; V gene: TRBV13; J gene: TRBJ2-1; clone size: many; CDR3 length: 13; CDR3 DNA: TGTGCCAGCAGCTTTACGTCCTACAATGAGCAGTTCTTC; CDR3 protein: CASSFTSYNEQFF
D gene: -; V gene: TRBV5-5; J gene: TRBJ1-5; clone size: -; CDR3 length: 17; CDR3 DNA: TGTGCCAGCAGCTTTAATCTAGGGAGACTTAGCAATCAGCCCCAGCATTTT; CDR3 protein: CASSFNLGRLSNQPQHF
D gene: -; V gene: TRBV6-9; J gene: TRBJ1-5; clone size: many; CDR3 length: 14; CDR3 DNA: TGTGCCAGCAGTTATGGCCGGGGGACGGAGCCCCAGCATTTT; CDR3 protein: CASSYGRGTEPQHF
D gene: -; V gene: TRBV11-2; J gene: TRBJ1-4; clone size: -; CDR3 length: 13; CDR3 DNA: TGTGCCAGCAGCCCGGGCGGTTTTGAAAAACTGTTTTTT; CDR3 protein: CASSPGGFEKLFF
D gene: TRBD2; V gene: TRBV20-1; J gene: TRBJ2-5; clone size: few; CDR3 length: 16; CDR3 DNA: TGCAGTGCTAGAGATATATTAGGGACTAGTCTTGAGACCCAGTACTTC; CDR3 protein: CSARDILGTSLETQYF
D gene: TRBD1; V gene: TRBV9; J gene: TRBJ1-5; clone size: many; CDR3 length: 15; CDR3 DNA: TGTGCCAGCAGCCGGACAGGGGTTAGCAATCAGCCCCAGCATTTT; CDR3 protein: CASSRTGVSNQPQHF
D gene: -; V gene: TRBV30; J gene: TRBJ1-1; clone size: -; CDR3 length: 13; CDR3 DNA: TGTGCCTGGAGCGACGCGGAGAACACTGAAGCTTTCTTT; CDR3 protein: CAWSDAENTEAFF
D gene: -; V gene: TRBV6-5; J gene: TRBJ1-4; clone size: few; CDR3 length: 15; CDR3 DNA: TGTGCCAGCAGTACCCGGACAGCGATGGACGAAAAACTGTTTTTT; CDR3 protein: CASSTRTAMDEKLFF
D gene: -; V gene: TRBV10-3; J gene: TRBJ1-1; clone size: few; CDR3 length: 13; CDR3 DNA: TGTGCCATCAGGAAAGGAGAGAACACTGAAGCTTTCTTT; CDR3 protein: CAIRKGENTEAFF
D gene: -; V gene: TRBV28; J gene: TRBJ2-3; clone size: many; CDR3 length: 13; CDR3 DNA: TGTGCCAGCAGTTTTGAGGGAAGGGATACGCAGTATTTT; CDR3 protein: CASSFEGRDTQYF
D gene: -; V gene: TRBV20-1; J gene: TRBJ2-3; clone size: many; CDR3 length: 14; CDR3 DNA: TGCAGTGCTGCCGCAGCCACTAGCACAGATACGCAGTATTTT; CDR3 protein: CSAAAATSTDTQYF
D gene: -; V gene: TRBV24-1; J gene: TRBJ2-7; clone size: many; CDR3 length: 16; CDR3 DNA: TGTGCCACCACCGGTTCGAACGGGCGGATGAGTGGCGAGCAGTACTTC; CDR3 protein: CATTGSNGRMSGEQYF